These T cell receptor beta chains were read from a single sample in a study of OX40 agonist ivuxolimab in advanced cancers. The data were produced by immunoSEQ multiplex PCR, yet TCRdb's version contains in-frame clones alone and is incomplete. The sample records approximately 25,000 clones, about 86% being singletons. Material: CD4+ or CD8+ T cells sorted from blood, obtained in a trial of the OX40 agonist ivuxolimab. The origin of the receptors is an adult with an advanced solid tumor such as melanoma, head and neck, liver or kidney cancer. Each CDR3 is given with its conserved first and last residue. The D gene is left open where the match is weak. Where a row states a size, it is once, few, many or the class of an expanded clone; other rows omit it.

V gene: TRBV25-1; D gene: .; clone size: .; J gene: TRBJ1-1; CDR3 DNA: TGTGCCAGCAGCCTTACAAGTATTGGCACTGAAGCTTTCTTT; CDR3 protein: CASSLTSIGTEAFF
V gene: TRBV9; D gene: TRBD2; clone size: .; J gene: TRBJ2-7; CDR3 DNA: TGTGCCAGCAGTGCGGGACTAGCGGGAGGAAACGAGCAGTACTTC; CDR3 protein: CASSAGLAGGNEQYF
V gene: TRBV5-1; D gene: .; clone size: .; J gene: TRBJ1-3; CDR3 DNA: TGCGCCAGCAGCTTGACAGGAAACACCATATATTTT; CDR3 protein: CASSLTGNTIYF
V gene: TRBV9; D gene: .; clone size: .; J gene: TRBJ2-5; CDR3 DNA: TGTGCCAGCAGCGTAGAGGGTAGCGGACAAGAGACCCAGTACTTC; CDR3 protein: CASSVEGSGQETQYF
V gene: TRBV7-2; D gene: .; clone size: .; J gene: TRBJ2-7; CDR3 DNA: TGTGCCAGCAGCCCCATAGAGACCCACACCTACGAGCAGTACTTC; CDR3 protein: CASSPIETHTYEQYF
V gene: TRBV27; D gene: .; clone size: .; J gene: TRBJ2-3; CDR3 DNA: TGTGCCAGCAGTTTAGGGCTCGGACTCCCCACAGATACGCAGTATTTT; CDR3 protein: CASSLGLGLPTDTQYF
V gene: TRBV4-2; D gene: TRBD1; clone size: once; J gene: TRBJ1-5; CDR3 DNA: TGTGCCAGCAGCCAAGAGTCACAGGGGACGGGTAATCAGCCCCAGCATTTT; CDR3 protein: CASSQESQGTGNQPQHF
V gene: TRBV11-2; D gene: .; clone size: .; J gene: TRBJ1-2; CDR3 DNA: TGTGCCAGCAGCTCGGGGATCGCCTATGGCTACACCTTC; CDR3 protein: CASSSGIAYGYTF
V gene: TRBV30; D gene: TRBD1; clone size: .; J gene: TRBJ2-7; CDR3 DNA: TGTGCCTGGAGCTCTCCCGGGACAGGGACCTACGAGCAGTACTTC; CDR3 protein: CAWSSPGTGTYEQYF
V gene: TRBV4-1; D gene: .; clone size: .; J gene: TRBJ2-1; CDR3 DNA: TGCGCCAGCAGCCAAGGTGTCTCCTACAATGAGCAGTTCTTC; CDR3 protein: CASSQGVSYNEQFF
V gene: TRBV7-9; D gene: .; clone size: .; J gene: TRBJ2-1; CDR3 DNA: TGTGCCAGCAGCACTTCGATCGACAATGAGCAGTTCTTC; CDR3 protein: CASSTSIDNEQFF
V gene: TRBV2; D gene: TRBD2; clone size: .; J gene: TRBJ2-1; CDR3 DNA: TGTGCCAGCGGGGGGACTAGCGAGAGCTCCTACAATGAGCAGTTCTTC; CDR3 protein: CASGGTSESSYNEQFF
V gene: TRBV11-2; D gene: TRBD1; clone size: .; J gene: TRBJ1-4; CDR3 DNA: TGTGCCAGCAGCTTAGGCCCAGGGGGCCATGCAACTAATGAAAAACTGTTTTTT; CDR3 protein: CASSLGPGGHATNEKLFF
V gene: TRBV19; D gene: TRBD2; clone size: once; J gene: TRBJ2-7; CDR3 DNA: TGTGCCAGTAGTTCAGGACTAGATGGGGAGCAGTACTTC; CDR3 protein: CASSSGLDGEQYF
V gene: TRBV27; D gene: TRBD1; clone size: .; J gene: TRBJ2-7; CDR3 DNA: TGTGCCACTTCGGACAGGGGGAACTACGAGCAGTACTTC; CDR3 protein: CATSDRGNYEQYF
V gene: TRBV2; D gene: .; clone size: .; J gene: TRBJ1-2; CDR3 DNA: TGTGCCAGCAGTGGTATCGGGGAGTCGGTTCACCTCTATGGCTACACCTTC; CDR3 protein: CASSGIGESVHLYGYTF
V gene: TRBV19; D gene: .; clone size: .; J gene: TRBJ2-7; CDR3 DNA: TGTGCCAGTAGTTCCCGGACTCGCAACGAGCAGTACTTC; CDR3 protein: CASSSRTRNEQYF
V gene: TRBV29-1; D gene: .; clone size: .; J gene: TRBJ2-1; CDR3 DNA: TGCAGCGTTGGTGGGAGCCCCTACAATGAGCAGTTCTTC; CDR3 protein: CSVGGSPYNEQFF
V gene: TRBV5-1; D gene: TRBD1; clone size: .; J gene: TRBJ2-5; CDR3 DNA: TGCGCCAGCAGCCCCCGGGACAGGGGAACCGGGGAGACCCAGTACTTC; CDR3 protein: CASSPRDRGTGETQYF
V gene: TRBV2; D gene: .; clone size: once; J gene: TRBJ1-1; CDR3 DNA: TGTGCCAGCAGTGACCCACTGGAATCGAACACTGAAGCTTTCTTT; CDR3 protein: CASSDPLESNTEAFF
V gene: TRBV19; D gene: TRBD2; clone size: .; J gene: TRBJ2-7; CDR3 DNA: TGTGCCAGTAGTTCCTCGGGACTAGCGGGAGGTCGCTACGAGCAGTACTTC; CDR3 protein: CASSSSGLAGGRYEQYF
V gene: TRBV6-6; D gene: .; clone size: .; J gene: TRBJ2-7; CDR3 DNA: TGTGCCAGCAGTTATAGAAGCTACGAGCAGTACTTC; CDR3 protein: CASSYRSYEQYF
V gene: TRBV6-5; D gene: .; clone size: medium-sized; J gene: TRBJ2-2; CDR3 DNA: TGTGCCAGCAGTTGGAGTGGGACTGGGAACACCGGGGAGCTGTTTTTT; CDR3 protein: CASSWSGTGNTGELFF
V gene: TRBV4-1; D gene: .; clone size: .; J gene: TRBJ1-5; CDR3 DNA: TGCGCCAGCAGCCAAGGGGAGGATCAGCCCCAGCATTTT; CDR3 protein: CASSQGEDQPQHF
V gene: TRBV19; D gene: .; clone size: .; J gene: TRBJ1-1; CDR3 DNA: TGTGCCAGTAGTATGTTTCTGGGGGGGAACACTGAAGCTTTCTTT; CDR3 protein: CASSMFLGGNTEAFF
V gene: TRBV30; D gene: .; clone size: few; J gene: TRBJ1-6; CDR3 DNA: TGTGCCTGGAGTGCGGGGGGAGGTTCACCCCTCCACTTT; CDR3 protein: CAWSAGGGSPLHF
V gene: TRBV2; D gene: TRBD1; clone size: once; J gene: TRBJ1-3; CDR3 DNA: TGTGCCAGCAGAGACAGGGGCGTTGGAAACACCATATATTTT; CDR3 protein: CASRDRGVGNTIYF
V gene: TRBV6-1; D gene: .; clone size: .; J gene: TRBJ2-3; CDR3 DNA: TGTGCCAGCAGTCCCGGCCCTACCACAGATACACAGTATTTT; CDR3 protein: CASSPGPTTDTQYF
V gene: TRBV27; D gene: .; clone size: once; J gene: TRBJ2-1; CDR3 DNA: TGTGCCAGCAGTTCCGGGGTCTCCTCCTACAATGAGCAGTTCTTC; CDR3 protein: CASSSGVSSYNEQFF
V gene: TRBV5-1; D gene: .; clone size: .; J gene: TRBJ2-1; CDR3 DNA: TGCGCCAGCAGCTTAGCAGGGCATGAGCAGTTCTTC; CDR3 protein: CASSLAGHEQFF
V gene: TRBV5-1; D gene: .; clone size: .; J gene: TRBJ2-3; CDR3 DNA: TGCGCCAGCAGCTCCCCTCCTGAAGATACGCAGTATTTT; CDR3 protein: CASSSPPEDTQYF
V gene: TRBV15; D gene: TRBD2; clone size: once; J gene: TRBJ2-5; CDR3 DNA: TGTGCCACCAGCGGAGCGGGAACTAGTACGGAGACCCAGTACTTC; CDR3 protein: CATSGAGTSTETQYF
V gene: TRBV7-9; D gene: .; clone size: .; J gene: TRBJ1-2; CDR3 DNA: TGTGCCAGCAGCTCCCGAGGAGACTACACCTTC; CDR3 protein: CASSSRGDYTF
V gene: TRBV2; D gene: TRBD1; clone size: .; J gene: TRBJ1-5; CDR3 DNA: TGTGCCAGCAGCCCAGGACAGGCCAATCAGCCCCAGCATTTT; CDR3 protein: CASSPGQANQPQHF
V gene: TRBV11-3; D gene: TRBD1; clone size: .; J gene: TRBJ2-2; CDR3 DNA: TGTGCCAGCAGCCCTGAACAGGGGAGCGGGGAGCTGTTTTTT; CDR3 protein: CASSPEQGSGELFF
V gene: TRBV13; D gene: .; clone size: .; J gene: TRBJ2-1; CDR3 DNA: TGTGCCAGCCGGACTGGCTCCTACAATGAGCAGTTCTTC; CDR3 protein: CASRTGSYNEQFF
V gene: TRBV14; D gene: .; clone size: .; J gene: TRBJ1-3; CDR3 DNA: TGTGCCAGCAGCCAGAGACAGTCCTCTGGAAACACCATATATTTT; CDR3 protein: CASSQRQSSGNTIYF
V gene: TRBV5-1; D gene: TRBD1; clone size: .; J gene: TRBJ2-7; CDR3 DNA: TGCGCCAGCAGCTTGACAGGGGCGCCCTACGAGCAGTACTTC; CDR3 protein: CASSLTGAPYEQYF
V gene: TRBV7-9; D gene: .; clone size: .; J gene: TRBJ2-4; CDR3 DNA: TGTGCCAGCAGCACCCAAGGACCGTTAGCCAAAAACATTCAGTACTTC; CDR3 protein: CASSTQGPLAKNIQYF
V gene: TRBV10-2; D gene: .; clone size: once; J gene: TRBJ2-7; CDR3 DNA: TGCGCCAGCTTGGACAGCTCCTACGAGCAGTACTTC; CDR3 protein: CASLDSSYEQYF
V gene: TRBV7-9; D gene: .; clone size: .; J gene: TRBJ2-7; CDR3 DNA: TGTGCCAGCAGCCCAGCGGGCTACGAGCAGTACTTC; CDR3 protein: CASSPAGYEQYF
V gene: TRBV2; D gene: TRBD2; clone size: .; J gene: TRBJ2-5; CDR3 DNA: TGTGCCAGCACGGGACTAGCGGGACGTGAGACCCAGTACTTC; CDR3 protein: CASTGLAGRETQYF
V gene: TRBV7-2; D gene: .; clone size: .; J gene: TRBJ2-1; CDR3 DNA: TGTGCCAGCAGCTCAGACGACTGGATATACAATGAGCAGTTCTTC; CDR3 protein: CASSSDDWIYNEQFF
V gene: TRBV6-1; D gene: .; clone size: .; J gene: TRBJ2-1; CDR3 DNA: TGTGCCAGCAGTCTTCTAGCGCCAAACAATGAGCAGTTCTTC; CDR3 protein: CASSLLAPNNEQFF
V gene: TRBV4-1; D gene: TRBD1; clone size: .; J gene: TRBJ2-7; CDR3 DNA: TGCGCCAGCAGCCAACTGACAGGGAGTTTGGGGCAGTACTTC; CDR3 protein: CASSQLTGSLGQYF
V gene: TRBV27; D gene: TRBD1; clone size: .; J gene: TRBJ2-7; CDR3 DNA: TGTGCCAGCCACGGGACAGCCTACGAGCAGTACTTC; CDR3 protein: CASHGTAYEQYF
V gene: TRBV29-1; D gene: .; clone size: .; J gene: TRBJ2-7; CDR3 DNA: TGCAGCGGGAGGACAGAACTTAACTACGAGCAGTACTTC; CDR3 protein: CSGRTELNYEQYF
V gene: TRBV15; D gene: .; clone size: .; J gene: TRBJ2-1; CDR3 DNA: TGTGCCACCAGCACAGGGCATTACAATGAGCAGTTCTTC; CDR3 protein: CATSTGHYNEQFF
V gene: TRBV7-8; D gene: .; clone size: .; J gene: TRBJ2-3; CDR3 DNA: TGTGCCAGCAGCTTACGAGCGGCTAGCACAGATACGCAGTATTTT; CDR3 protein: CASSLRAASTDTQYF
V gene: TRBV6-1; D gene: .; clone size: .; J gene: TRBJ2-7; CDR3 DNA: TGTGCCAGCAGCGTTTACGAGCAGTACTTC; CDR3 protein: CASSVYEQYF
V gene: TRBV5-4; D gene: .; clone size: .; J gene: TRBJ2-1; CDR3 DNA: TGTGCCAGCAGTGGGCGGGGATCCTACAATGAGCAGTTCTTC; CDR3 protein: CASSGRGSYNEQFF
V gene: TRBV5-5; D gene: .; clone size: .; J gene: TRBJ2-7; CDR3 DNA: TGTGCCAGCAGCTTGGGGTTCGGCAGCTCCTACGAGCAGTACTTC; CDR3 protein: CASSLGFGSSYEQYF
V gene: TRBV7-9; D gene: .; clone size: few; J gene: TRBJ1-1; CDR3 DNA: TGTGCCAGCAGCGCCGCGGGGACTGAAGCTTTCTTT; CDR3 protein: CASSAAGTEAFF
V gene: TRBV5-1; D gene: TRBD2; clone size: .; J gene: TRBJ2-1; CDR3 DNA: TGCGCCAGCAGCGCCTCCCTAGCGGGGCGAGAGAATGAGCAGTTCTTC; CDR3 protein: CASSASLAGRENEQFF